Each of the 15 T cell receptor beta chains below was sequenced from the same sample in a study of blood T cell repertoires in COVID-19. Measured with immunoSEQ multiplex PCR; TCRdb has only the in-frame clones, and not every one. The sample includes 55,000 to 70,000 clones, about 89% of them seen just once. Material: peripheral blood. The receptors were gathered from a man aged 60 to 75 with acute or convalescent COVID-19.

The CDR3 nucleotides are TGTGCCAGCTCCCTTGAGGAAAACACTGAAGCTTTCTTT. Its translation is CASSLEENTEAFF. The chain combines TRBV6-4 with TRBJ1-1, with no clear D. CDR3 size: 13 residues. Germline V gene lookup returns CDR1 MRHNA and CDR2 SNTAGT. V was trimmed by 8 bases and J by 2 bases, leaving 12 bases between them.

This chain joins TRBV6-5 and TRBJ2-5, with a possible D match to TRBD2 (6 bases). The CDR3 covers 13 residues. The V and J ends lost 10 bases and 3 bases respectively, with 15 bases between them. In germline, CDR1 is MNHEY, CDR2 SVGAGI. The CDR3 loop is CATSPGDKETQYF. The CDR3 region has the DNA TGTGCCACCTCTCCGGGGGATAAAGAGACCCAGTACTTC.

A note on this clone: Its ends do not fully match the called genes, so a read error is possible. The chain is built from TRBV7-7 and TRBJ2-5; TRBD2 matches 10 bases. In germline, CDR1 is SSHAT, CDR2 FNYEAQ (reference sequence). The CDR3 spans 17 residues. The CDR3: CASSPLLGAGGRETQYF. CDR3 coding DNA: TGTGCTAGCAGCCCCCTCTTAGGAGCGGGGGGGCGAGAGACCCAGTACTTC.

Only one count was recorded for this clone. The V and J genes are TRBV7-9 and TRBJ2-7; TRBD2 aligns across 8 bases. Germline CDR1 SEHNR, CDR2 FQNEAQ (reference sequence). Germline trimming cut 1 base from V and 5 bases from J; bases unmatched to any gene: 13. CDR3 length: 17 amino acids. This CDR3 is CASSLGIGGGLPDEQYF. The CDR3 DNA reads TGTGCCAGCAGCTTAGGTATTGGCGGGGGGCTCCCCGACGAGCAGTACTTC.

The chain carries TRBV18 and TRBJ1-5; D not certain. The V gene's germline CDR1 is KGHSH and CDR2 LQKENI. V lost 3 bases and J 5 bases, leaving 8 bases between the germline ends. This CDR3 is 13 amino acids long. CDR3: CASSPSSDQPQHF. The CDR3 region has the DNA TGTGCCAGCTCACCTAGCAGCGATCAGCCCCAGCATTTT.

The chain combines TRBV14 with TRBJ2-2; D gene uncertain. V was shortened by 4 bases and J by 0 bases, with 3 bases between the two germline ends. The CDR3 consists of 13 residues. The germline gives CDR1 SGHDN, CDR2 FVKESK. As DNA, the CDR3 is TGTGCCAGCAGCCCTACGAACACCGGGGAGCTGTTTTTT. Encoded protein: CASSPTNTGELFF.

The chain recombines TRBV5-1 with TRBJ1-1; maybe TRBD1 (5 bases). The CDR3 is 15 residues long. Germline V gene sequence: CDR1 SGHRS, CDR2 YFSETQ. The V and J ends lost 4 bases and 7 bases respectively, with 20 bases between them. CDR3 in amino acids: CASSASGVGDSEAFF. The CDR3 nucleotides read TGCGCCAGCAGCGCTTCGGGGGTAGGCGATAGTGAAGCTTTCTTT.

The chain is built from TRBV19 and TRBJ2-5; 8 bases agree with TRBD1. The germline V gene encodes CDR1 LNHDA and CDR2 SQIVND (reference sequence). The CDR3 has 15 residues. The V gene end was trimmed by 5 bases and the J gene end by 3 bases; junction bases not matched to a gene: 8. The CDR3 spells CASSAGGQVKETQYF. As DNA, the CDR3 is TGTGCCAGTAGTGCCGGGGGACAGGTGAAAGAGACCCAGTACTTC.

This chain joins TRBV9 and TRBJ1-4, with D uncertain. In germline, CDR1 is SGDLS, CDR2 YYNGEE. V was cut by 0 bases and J by 2 bases, with 8 bases left in between. The CDR3 extends over 15 amino acids. CDR3 amino acids: CASSVASGTNEKLFF. The DNA for the CDR3 is TGTGCCAGCAGCGTAGCTAGTGGGACTAATGAAAAACTGTTTTTT.

The chain carries TRBV7-9 and TRBJ1-1; 8 nucleotides match TRBD1. V was clipped by 0 bases and J by 5 bases; unmatched bases: 8. CDR3 length equals 16 residues. Germline values: CDR1 SEHNR, CDR2 FQNEAQ (reference sequence). The DNA of the CDR3 is TGTGCCAGCAGCTTAGCCGGGACAGGCTCGAGTACTGAAGCTTTCTTT. It is translated as CASSLAGTGSSTEAFF.

V and J are TRBV11-2 and TRBJ2-1; 7 bases are a match to TRBD1. Germline CDR1 and CDR2: SGHAT and FQNNGV. The CDR3 consists of 15 residues. V dropped 2 bases and J dropped 8; count of bases not matched to a gene: 9. For the CDR3, the DNA is TGTGCCAGCAGCTTAACCCCACAGGGGATAGATGAGCAGTTCTTC. Translation: CASSLTPQGIDEQFF. The full variable domain, rest sourced from reference TRBV11-2 and TRBJ2-1, is EAGVAQSPRYKIIEKRQSVAFWCNPISGHATLYWYQQILGQGPKLLIQFQNNGVVDDSQLPKDRFSAERLKGVDSTLKIQPAKLEDSAVYLCASSLTPQGIDEQFFGPGTRLTVL.

V is TRBV5-4 and J is TRBJ1-6; no clear D gene. The CDR3 contains 14 residues. V was cut by 0 bases and J by 4 bases, with 5 bases left in between. Germline-derived CDR1 and CDR2 are SGHNT and YYREEE (reference sequence). CDR3 nucleotide sequence: TGTGCCAGCAGCTTGGACCGGTATAATTCACCCCTCCACTTT. It codes for CASSLDRYNSPLHF.

Only one count was recorded for this clone. The chain employs TRBV28 and TRBJ1-2; no definite D call. The CDR3 spans 12 residues. Germline lookup yields CDR1 MDHEN and CDR2 SYDVKM. V was cut by 10 bases and J by 1 base, with 10 bases left in between. The CDR3 here is CATAGFNYGYTF. The CDR3 DNA reads TGTGCCACCGCGGGGTTTAACTATGGCTACACCTTC.

V usage is TRBV5-1 and J usage is TRBJ2-3, with TRBD2 identical over 7 bases. The CDR3 runs 16 residues. Germline trimming cut 0 bases from V and 0 bases from J; bases unmatched to any gene: 4. Germline CDR1 SGHRS, CDR2 YFSETQ. CDR3 region: CASSLGLRGSTDTQYF. CDR3 nucleotide sequence: TGCGCCAGCAGCTTGGGATTGCGGGGGAGCACAGATACGCAGTATTTT.

The CDR3 region is CASRIPKNTEAFF. The CDR3 coding sequence is TGCGCCAGCCGAATTCCTAAAAACACTGAAGCTTTCTTT. The chain recombines TRBV23-1 with TRBJ1-1; D is unresolved. TRBV23-1 is treated as an ORF (open reading frame) with a function not yet certain. This CDR3 is 13 amino acids long. V was pared by 8 bases and J by 2 bases, with 12 bases between.